One and the same sample provided the 4 T cell receptor beta chains below, sequenced in a study of CD8 T cell repertoires and HIV-1 epitope variants. Their target antigens are unknown. Data came from immunoSEQ multiplex PCR; TCRdb stores just in-frame clones and leaves some out. The sample contains approximately 5,700 clones, 65% to 80% of which appear only once. Sequencing was carried out using cultured CD8+ T cells derived from PBMCs. The receptors come from a male donor with HIV.

This chain connects TRBV6-1 to TRBJ2-7; TRBD1 might be the D (6 bases). The germline V and J ends were trimmed by 4 bases and 3 bases, with 13 bases remaining between them. CDR3 length equals 14 residues. Germline CDR1 is MNHNS and CDR2 is SASEGT. In nucleotides, the CDR3 is TGTGCCAGCAGTGCTCGGGACAACGGCTACGAGCAGTACTTC. The encoded protein is CASSARDNGYEQYF.

The V gene is TRBV2, the J gene TRBJ1-2; a weak D match, TRBD1 (6 bases). The CDR3 has 17 residues. Germline assignment: CDR1 SNHLY and CDR2 FYNNEI. V was shortened by 5 bases and J by 2 bases, with 21 bases between the two germline ends. The CDR3 DNA sequence: TGTGCCAGCAGTCCTTTTGAGACAGGAGAAGAGAACTATGGCTACACCTTC. Protein product: CASSPFETGEENYGYTF.

V usage is TRBV18 and J usage is TRBJ2-2; tentative D call: TRBD2 (6 bases). The length of the CDR3 is 17 residues. In germline, CDR1 is KGHSH, CDR2 LQKENI. Trimming removed 3 bases at V and 1 base at J, with 15 bases between. CDR3 protein: CASSPAEGDKNTGELFF. The CDR3, as DNA: TGTGCCAGCTCACCCGCGGAGGGCGACAAGAACACCGGGGAGCTGTTTTTT.

The chain's CDR3 is CASPRETGELFF. CDR3 DNA: TGTGCCAGCCCGCGAGAGACCGGGGAGCTGTTTTTT. This chain joins TRBV7-9 and TRBJ2-2; D unclear. The CDR3 sequence is 12 residues long. From germline, CDR1 is SEHNR and CDR2 FQNEAQ (reference sequence). Trimming removed 8 bases at V and 5 bases at J, with 9 bases between.